This record covers a single T cell receptor beta chain. What it binds is not known. Primers for the PCR totalled 60 Vbeta and 13 Jbeta. Repertoires were generated with immunoSEQ multiplex PCR, while TCRdb's copy carries only in-frame clones and drops some. The sample has 120,000 or so clones; 83% are singletons. This sample is drawn from a study of cytomegalovirus exposure and HLA in healthy donors. Findings and caveats of the study: Presence/absence analyses treated sequencing depth as roughly uniform across donors. Among the sequence variants, a highly shared cluster was likely an artifact of sequencing.

Donors were nominally healthy when sampled, though unrecorded immune exposures were likely. The clonotype comes from a man aged 18 to 35 in good health and CMV-seropositive. Sequencing input: PBMCs.

This chain's CDR3 is CASSLKSGHTNTEAFF. CDR3 nucleotides: TGTGCCAGCAGTTTAAAATCGGGACACACGAACACTGAAGCTTTCTTT. The chain employs TRBV28 and TRBJ1-1; possible D gene TRBD1, 6 bases. The germline V and J ends were trimmed by 2 bases and 1 base, with 14 bases remaining between them. This CDR3 has 16 amino acids. CDR1 is MDHEN and CDR2 is SYDVKM in the germline V gene.